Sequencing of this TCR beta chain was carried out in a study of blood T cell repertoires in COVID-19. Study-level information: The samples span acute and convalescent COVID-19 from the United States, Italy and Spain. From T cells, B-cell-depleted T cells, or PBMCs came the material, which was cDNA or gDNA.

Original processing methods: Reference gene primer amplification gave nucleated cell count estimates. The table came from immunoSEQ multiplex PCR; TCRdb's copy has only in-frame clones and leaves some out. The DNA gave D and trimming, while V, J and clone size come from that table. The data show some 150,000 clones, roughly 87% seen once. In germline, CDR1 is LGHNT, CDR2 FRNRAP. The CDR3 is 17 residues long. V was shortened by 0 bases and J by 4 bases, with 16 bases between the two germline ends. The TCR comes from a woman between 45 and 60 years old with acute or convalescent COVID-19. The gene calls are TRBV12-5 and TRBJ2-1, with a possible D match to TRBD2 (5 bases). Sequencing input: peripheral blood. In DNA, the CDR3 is TGTGCTAGTGGTTTGGTAATCCGGACTTCACGGTACAATGAGCAGTTCTTC. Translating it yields CASGLVIRTSRYNEQFF.